Below are 20 T cell receptor beta chains sequenced from a single sample in a study of CD8 T cells in ankylosing spondylitis. A single record per CDR3 protein comes from TCRdb applying MiXCR to the 5' RACE reads. The data hold around 130,000 distinct CDR3 sequences, with approximately 6.8% observed a single time. Sequenced: blood, either unsorted or a sorted T cell fraction (not recorded which). These TCRs come from a male donor with ankylosing spondylitis or in good health (not recorded which).

CDR3 in DNA: TGTGCCAGCAGCACCAATGAAAAACTGTTTTTT. Translated: CASSTNEKLFF. The chain joins TRBV28 to TRBJ1-4; the D is unclear. The CDR3 length is 11 residues. The germline V gene has CDR1 MDHEN and CDR2 SYDVKM. V shed 6 bases and J shed 5 bases, with 4 bases lying between them.

This clonotype showed up many times. This rearrangement joins TRBV12-3 or TRBV12-4 to TRBJ2-5, with 7 nucleotides matching TRBD1. With 4 bases clipped from V and 2 bases from J, the junction kept 7 bases outside the gene matches. The CDR3 length is 15 residues. The DNA for the CDR3 is TGTGCCAGCAGTTCCGGGACAGCGCCTCAAGAGACCCAGTACTTC. It is translated as CASSSGTAPQETQYF.

In this sample, this clonotype turned up many times. The CDR3 reads CATSDFLLAGGLEEQFF. As DNA, the CDR3 is TGTGCCACCAGTGATTTCCTACTAGCGGGAGGGTTAGAGGAGCAGTTCTTC. The genes are TRBV24-1 and TRBJ2-1; TRBD2 agrees at 13 bases. The J segment lost 10 bases and the V segment lost 1 base, leaving 9 bases of the junction unmatched. The germline CDR1 and CDR2 sequences are KGHDR and SFDVKD. This CDR3 spans 17 amino acids.

This clonotype turned up a few times. The chain uses TRBV6-1 and TRBJ2-1, with 9 bases lining up with TRBD2. Losses at the gene ends were 5 bases for V and 7 bases for J; bases not matched to a gene: 12. CDR1 MNHNS and CDR2 SASEGT come from the germline V gene. The CDR3 runs 16 residues. CDR3 residues: CASSQRASGVMNEQFF. The CDR3 DNA reads as TGTGCCAGCAGTCAGAGGGCTAGCGGGGTGATGAATGAGCAGTTCTTC.

In this sample, this clonotype turned up many times. The chain uses TRBV28 and TRBJ1-6; D remains ambiguous. This CDR3 comprises 10 residues. V was shortened by 6 bases and J by 11 bases, with 5 bases between the two germline ends. Looked up from germline, CDR1 is MDHEN and CDR2 is SYDVKM. CDR3 sequence (DNA): TGTGCCAGCAGGGCGACACCCCTCCACTTT. Translation: CASRATPLHF. Based on the CDR3 plus reference TRBV28 and TRBJ1-6, the full variable domain is DVKVTQSSRYLVKRTGEKVFLECVQDMDHENMFWYRQDPGLGLRLIYFSYDVKMKEKGDIPEGYSVSREKKERFSLILESASTNQTSMYLCASRATPLHFGNGTRLTVT.

This clonotype came up many times. The chain recombines TRBV20-1 with TRBJ2-5, with D possibly being TRBD1 (6 bases). The CDR3 runs 13 residues. The germline V gene has CDR1 DFQATT and CDR2 SNEGSKA (reference sequence). V was pared by 8 bases and J by 5 bases, with 18 bases between. CDR3 sequence (DNA): TGCAGTTTCGTACAGGGAGCCTCGGAGACCCAGTACTTC. The encoded protein is CSFVQGASETQYF.

This clonotype came up many times. J is TRBJ1-5 and V is TRBV28; no clear D gene. CDR1 and CDR2 from the germline V gene are MDHEN and SYDVKM. The CDR3 runs 13 residues. The ends were cut back, 6 bases at V and 0 bases at J, with 6 bases in the middle. In DNA, the CDR3 is TGTGCCAGCAGACACTATAGCAATCAGCCCCAGCATTTT. Its translation: CASRHYSNQPQHF. The whole variable domain, filled in from reference TRBV28 and TRBJ1-5, reads DVKVTQSSRYLVKRTGEKVFLECVQDMDHENMFWYRQDPGLGLRLIYFSYDVKMKEKGDIPEGYSVSREKKERFSLILESASTNQTSMYLCASRHYSNQPQHFGDGTRLSIL.

This clonotype occurred many times. The chain couples TRBV7-3 to TRBJ2-1; TRBD2 might be the D (6 bases). V was pared by 1 base and J by 8 bases, with 15 bases between. Germline values: CDR1 SGHTA, CDR2 FQGTGA. This CDR3 is built from 15 residues. CDR3 in amino acids: CASSLNPGSRDEQFF. DNA of the CDR3: TGTGCCAGCAGCTTAAATCCCGGGAGTAGGGATGAGCAGTTCTTC.

This clonotype was detected ten times or more. The chain is built from TRBV9 and TRBJ1-5, with D possibly matching TRBD1 (5 bases). The V end lost 5 bases, the J end lost 6 bases, and 15 bases lay between the germline ends. Per germline, CDR1 SGDLS and CDR2 YYNGEE. This CDR3 has 14 amino acids. The CDR3 region is CASSPGSTVQPQHF. The CDR3 DNA reads as TGTGCCAGCAGTCCAGGGTCCACGGTTCAGCCCCAGCATTTT. The full variable domain, its missing parts supplied by reference TRBV9 and TRBJ1-5, is DSGVTQTPKHLITATGQRVTLRCSPRSGDLSVYWYQQSLDQGLQFLIQYYNGEERAKGNILERFSAQQFPDLHSELNLSSLELGDSALYFCASSPGSTVQPQHFGDGTRLSIL.

The rearrangement joins TRBV19 to TRBJ1-2, with D possibly matching TRBD1 (6 bases). This CDR3 has 15 amino acids. Germline lookup yields CDR1 LNHDA and CDR2 SQIVND (reference sequence). Trimming removed 5 bases at V and 0 bases at J, with 13 bases between. DNA of the CDR3: TGTGCCAGTAGTCCAGGGGACCCGACTAACTATGGCTACACCTTC. Protein: CASSPGDPTNYGYTF.

Details on this clonotype: A much larger clone lies one base from this, so it may be a read error. The J gene is TRBJ2-7, the V gene TRBV27; D perhaps matches TRBD2 (6 bases). Germline V gives CDR1 MNHEY, CDR2 SMNVEV (reference sequence). Trimming cost V 8 bases and J 6 bases, with 23 bases left between them. The CDR3 is 15 residues long. CDR3 protein: CASRIPGSGTFEQYF. The CDR3 DNA follows: TGTGCCAGCCGAATCCCCGGGTCAGGGACTTTCGAGCAGTACTTC.

This clonotype has only a few counts. The rearrangement uses TRBV11-2 and TRBJ2-3, with a weak D call TRBD2 (6 bases). The CDR3 consists of 14 residues. The germline V gene has CDR1 SGHAT and CDR2 FQNNGV. Deletions cut 4 bases from V and 3 bases from J, with 11 bases between. This chain's CDR3 is CASSSRLVTDTQYF. The CDR3 nucleotides read TGTGCCAGCAGCTCCCGACTAGTAACAGATACGCAGTATTTT.

As for this clonotype: This likely comes from a read error, as the CDR3 has no conserved phenylalanine or tryptophan at its end. V is TRBV5-1 and J is TRBJ2-2, with TRBD1 matching over 7 bases. V dropped 3 bases and J dropped 5; count of bases not matched to a gene: 13. Germline V gene lookup returns CDR1 SGHRS and CDR2 YFSETQ. This CDR3 contains 17 residues. The CDR3 sequence: CASSSKDRASSTGELFV. CDR3 bases: TGCGCCAGCAGCTCAAAAGACAGGGCCAGCTCTACCGGGGAGCTGTTTGTA.

This clonotype came up many times. The CDR3 DNA reads TGTGCCAGCAGCCCCATTGGGACAGGGCCCTACGAGCAGTACTTC. This codes for CASSPIGTGPYEQYF. V gene TRBV7-2 combines with J gene TRBJ2-7; TRBD1 aligns across 9 bases. This CDR3 has 15 amino acids. Per germline, CDR1 SGHTA and CDR2 FQGNSA. Germline trimming cut 5 bases from V and 2 bases from J; bases unmatched to any gene: 7.

This clonotype was observed many times. The chain couples TRBV20-1 to TRBJ2-1; TRBD2 matches 9 bases. There are 15 residues in the CDR3. Per germline, CDR1 DFQATT and CDR2 SNEGSKA (reference sequence). Trimming at V came to 0 bases and at J to 7 bases, leaving 7 bases not matched to a gene. CDR3 DNA: TGCAGTGCTAGAGATCGGATAGCGGGAGTGAATGAGCAGTTCTTC. It specifies CSARDRIAGVNEQFF.

In this sample, this clonotype turned up many times. The rearrangement joins TRBV16 to TRBJ1-1; no definite D call. Per the germline V gene, CDR1 is KGHSY and CDR2 is FQNENV. The CDR3 is made up of 16 amino acids. The V end lost 4 bases, the J end lost 4 bases, and 19 bases lay between the germline ends. The CDR3 sequence is CASSPPKGLVGTEAFF. CDR3 bases: TGTGCCAGCAGCCCTCCTAAGGGCCTGGTGGGCACTGAAGCTTTCTTT.

This clonotype was seen repeatedly, ten times or more. The chain links TRBV12-3 or TRBV12-4 to TRBJ1-2; a possible D gene is TRBD1 (6 bases). V lost 3 bases, J lost 7 bases, and 9 bases lay in between. The CDR3 covers 12 residues. CDR3 nucleotide sequence: TGTGCCAGCAGTTTTGGGGGCGCTGGCTACACCTTC. It encodes CASSFGGAGYTF.

This clonotype was seen repeatedly, ten times or more. The chain joins TRBV20-1 to TRBJ2-7, with D perhaps TRBD1 (6 bases). Germline V gene lookup returns CDR1 DFQATT and CDR2 SNEGSKA (reference sequence). V was pared by 6 bases and J by 3 bases, with 18 bases between. The CDR3 loop spans 14 amino acids. This CDR3 is CSAQGPEGFYEQYF. The CDR3 coding sequence is TGCAGTGCCCAGGGGCCCGAGGGTTTCTACGAGCAGTACTTC.

This clonotype came up many times. V is TRBV18 and J is TRBJ2-3; D not certain. The length of the CDR3 is 16 residues. V shed 6 bases and J shed 4 bases, with 20 bases lying between them. CDR1 is KGHSH, CDR2 LQKENI, per germline. CDR3 loop: CASSAAGFISADTQYF. The DNA of the CDR3 is TGTGCCAGCTCCGCGGCCGGGTTCATTTCGGCAGATACGCAGTATTTT.

There are many counts of this clonotype. The V gene is TRBV10-2, the J gene TRBJ1-3; TRBD1 agrees at 7 bases. V lost 8 bases and J lost 2; bases outside the gene matches: 3. CDR3 length equals 13 residues. Looked up from germline, CDR1 is WSHSY and CDR2 is SAAADI. CDR3 in DNA: TGCGCCAGCCTGACAGGGACTGGAAACACCATATATTTT. As protein: CASLTGTGNTIYF.